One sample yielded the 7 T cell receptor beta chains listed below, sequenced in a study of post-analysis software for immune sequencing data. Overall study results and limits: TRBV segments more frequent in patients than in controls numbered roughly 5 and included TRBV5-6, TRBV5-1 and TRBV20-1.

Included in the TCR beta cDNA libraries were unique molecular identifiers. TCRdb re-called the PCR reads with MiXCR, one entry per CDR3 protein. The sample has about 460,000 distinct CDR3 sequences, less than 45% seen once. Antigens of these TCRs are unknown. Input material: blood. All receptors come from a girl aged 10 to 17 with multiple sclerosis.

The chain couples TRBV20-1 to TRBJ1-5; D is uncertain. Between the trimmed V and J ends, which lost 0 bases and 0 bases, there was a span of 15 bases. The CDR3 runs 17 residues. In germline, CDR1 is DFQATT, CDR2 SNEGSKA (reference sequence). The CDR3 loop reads CSARDPRSPYSNQPQHF. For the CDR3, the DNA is TGCAGTGCTAGAGATCCCAGGAGCCCATATAGCAATCAGCCCCAGCATTTT.

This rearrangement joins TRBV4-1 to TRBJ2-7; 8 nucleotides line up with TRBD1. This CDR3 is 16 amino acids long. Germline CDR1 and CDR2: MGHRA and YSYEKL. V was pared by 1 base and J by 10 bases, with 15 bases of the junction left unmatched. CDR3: CASSQGARKQGGTQYF. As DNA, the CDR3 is TGCGCCAGCAGCCAAGGTGCCAGGAAACAGGGGGGAACCCAGTACTTC.

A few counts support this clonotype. The CDR3 is CSVDLDRGSSYEQYF. The CDR3 DNA follows: TGCAGCGTTGATCTAGATAGGGGTAGCTCCTACGAGCAGTACTTC. The chain combines TRBV29-1 with TRBJ2-7; the D gene is possibly TRBD1 (5 bases). This CDR3 comprises 15 residues. With 3 bases removed from V and 0 bases from J, the gap between germline ends came to 15 bases. CDR1 is SQVTM, CDR2 ANQGSEA, per germline.

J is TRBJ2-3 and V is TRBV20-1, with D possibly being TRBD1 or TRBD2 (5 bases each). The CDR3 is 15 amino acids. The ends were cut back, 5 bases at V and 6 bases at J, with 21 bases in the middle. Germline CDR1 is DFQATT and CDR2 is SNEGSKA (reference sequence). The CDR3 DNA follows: TGCAGTGCTTTAACCGGGACCACGGGTTTGGATACGCAGTATTTT. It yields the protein CSALTGTTGLDTQYF.

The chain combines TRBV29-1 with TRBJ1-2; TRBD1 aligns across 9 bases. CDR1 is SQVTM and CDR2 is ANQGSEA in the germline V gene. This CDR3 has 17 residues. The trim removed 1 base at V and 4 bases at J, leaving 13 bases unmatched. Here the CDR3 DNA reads TGCAGCGTTGAAGGACGGGACAGGGTTCTTAGTAGCTATGGCTACACCTTC. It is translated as CSVEGRDRVLSSYGYTF.

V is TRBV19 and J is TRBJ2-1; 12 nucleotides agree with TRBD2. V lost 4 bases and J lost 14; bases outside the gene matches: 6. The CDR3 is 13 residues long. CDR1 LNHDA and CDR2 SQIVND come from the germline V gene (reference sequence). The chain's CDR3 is CASSSVGLAGKFF. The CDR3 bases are TGTGCCAGTAGTAGCGTCGGACTAGCGGGAAAGTTCTTC.

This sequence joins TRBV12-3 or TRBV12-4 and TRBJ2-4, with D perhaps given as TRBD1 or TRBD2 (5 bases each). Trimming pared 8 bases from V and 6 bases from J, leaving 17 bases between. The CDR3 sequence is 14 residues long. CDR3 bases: TGTGCCAGCGATGAGAGGGGCGGTGGAAACATTCAGTACTTC. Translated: CASDERGGGNIQYF.